One sample yielded the 30 T cell receptor beta chains listed below, sequenced in a study of T-cell reconstitution after alpha-beta-depleted transplantation in children. For TCRbeta, the library was prepared with unique molecular identifiers. TCRdb itself ran the PCR reads through MiXCR, one entry per CDR3 protein. The repertoire has 550,000 to 800,000 distinct CDR3 sequences, over 10% of them found once; the top ten carry 0.79%. Sample: PBMCs, taken before TCRalphabeta/CD19-depleted stem cell transplant. The receptors originated from a girl aged 2-10 years with congenital amegakaryocytic thrombocytopenia, due to receive a stem cell transplant.

This clonotype has only a few counts. This chain uses TRBV4-1 with TRBJ1-4, with 10 bases aligning to TRBD1. The germline gives CDR1 MGHRA, CDR2 YSYEKL. CDR3 length: 15 residues. After removal of 3 bases from V and 8 bases from J, the junction contained 6 bases not matched to a gene. The CDR3 coding sequence is TGCGCCAGCAGCCACCCGACAGGGGGCCACGAAAAACTGTTTTTT. Encoded protein: CASSHPTGGHEKLFF.

The rearrangement uses TRBV20-1 and TRBJ2-2; TRBD2 matches at 11 bases. Germline trimming cut 5 bases from V and 6 bases from J; bases unmatched to any gene: 8. The length of the CDR3 is 15 residues. The germline gives CDR1 DFQATT, CDR2 SNEGSKA (reference sequence). The CDR3 spells CSAPLAGGPAGELFF. The CDR3 DNA reads as TGCAGTGCTCCGCTAGCGGGAGGACCAGCCGGGGAGCTGTTTTTT.

V gene TRBV12-3 or TRBV12-4 combines with J gene TRBJ1-1; no clear D gene. Trimming took 7 bases from V and 8 from J, leaving 14 bases between them. The CDR3 contains 12 residues. Here the CDR3 reads CASTSSPGEAFF. As DNA, the CDR3 is TGTGCCAGCACAAGTTCCCCCGGGGAAGCTTTCTTT.

With respect to this clonotype: One base away lies a much larger clone, so this may be a sequencing read error. This sequence joins TRBV12-3 or TRBV12-4 and TRBJ1-1, with 9 bases lining up with TRBD1. The CDR3 sequence is 13 residues long. The CDR3 DNA reads as TGTGCCGGCAGTCCAAGACAGGGGGCTGAAGCTTTCTTT. Its protein is CAGSPRQGAEAFF.

This clonotype was seen many times. The genes are TRBV20-1 and TRBJ2-1, with D maybe TRBD2 (5 bases). The ends were cut back, 1 base at V and 3 bases at J, with 19 bases in the middle. Per the germline V gene, CDR1 is DFQATT and CDR2 is SNEGSKA (reference sequence). This CDR3 spans 17 amino acids. The CDR3 region is CSARAQPSGFVYNEQFF. As DNA, the CDR3 is TGCAGTGCTAGAGCCCAACCCTCGGGGTTCGTCTACAATGAGCAGTTCTTC.

This clonotype came up many times. The rearrangement uses TRBV5-1 and TRBJ2-1; a weak D match, TRBD1 (5 bases). The CDR3 spans 15 residues. CDR1 SGHRS and CDR2 YFSETQ come from the germline V gene. V shed 2 bases and J shed 3 bases, with 12 bases lying between them. CDR3 sequence: CASSFGGQDYNEQFF. In DNA form, the CDR3 reads TGCGCCAGCAGCTTTGGCGGACAAGACTACAATGAGCAGTTCTTC.

This clonotype has just a few counts. The rearrangement links TRBV7-8 to TRBJ1-2, with D tentatively TRBD1 (6 bases). The CDR3 runs to 16 residues. Germline V gene lookup returns CDR1 SGHVS and CDR2 FQNEAQ. The germline V and J ends were trimmed by 1 base and 3 bases, with 15 bases remaining between them. This chain's CDR3 is CASSLVLSGGYYGYTF. CDR3 DNA sequence: TGTGCCAGCAGCTTAGTCTTATCCGGGGGCTACTATGGCTACACCTTC.

As regards this clonotype: Being one base from a much bigger clone, this may be a read error. The chain links TRBV5-1 to TRBJ2-1; D might be TRBD1 or TRBD2, each matching 5 bases. The CDR3 covers 15 residues. Germline lookup yields CDR1 SGHRS and CDR2 YFSETQ. DNA for the CDR3: TGCGCCTGCAGCTTGTCGGGACGCAGTATCAATGAGCAGTTCTTC. Amino acid sequence: CACSLSGRSINEQFF.

There are many counts of this clonotype. The chain joins TRBV5-1 to TRBJ2-7; D remains ambiguous. The V gene's germline CDR1 is SGHRS and CDR2 YFSETQ. Deletions cut 1 base from V and 4 bases from J, with 12 bases between. The CDR3 loop spans 14 amino acids. DNA for the CDR3: TGCGCCAGCAGCTTGTTATCCCATACGTACGAGCAGTACTTC. It specifies CASSLLSHTYEQYF.

The V gene is TRBV19, the J gene TRBJ1-4; D remains ambiguous. The CDR3 has 15 amino acids. V was pared by 5 bases and J by 0 bases, with 10 bases between. CDR1 and CDR2 from the germline V gene are LNHDA and SQIVND (reference sequence). The CDR3 reads CASSPRFATNEKLFF. DNA for the CDR3: TGTGCCAGTAGTCCCCGGTTCGCAACTAATGAAAAACTGTTTTTT.

This clonotype was seen a few times. This rearrangement joins TRBV7-7 to TRBJ2-5, with D perhaps matching TRBD1 (6 bases). V was clipped by 8 bases and J by 5 bases, with 15 bases between them. Germline V gene sequence: CDR1 SSHAT, CDR2 FNYEAQ (reference sequence). CDR3 length: 13 amino acids. In nucleotides, the CDR3 is TGTGCCAGCGGACCACACACAGGGGAGACCCAGTACTTC. Amino acid sequence: CASGPHTGETQYF.

The sample holds a few counts of this clonotype. The chain carries TRBV21-1 and TRBJ2-2; TRBD1 was called by the table and not checked on the DNA. TRBV21-1 is a listed pseudogene. There are 15 residues in the CDR3. CDR3 in amino acids: CASSKARGRPGELFF. In DNA form, the CDR3 reads TGTGCCAGCAGCAAAGCGAGGGGGCGCCCCGGGGAGCTGTTTTTT.

This chain links TRBV9 with TRBJ2-5; D gene uncertain. V was cut by 2 bases and J by 5 bases, with 19 bases left in between. CDR1 is SGDLS, CDR2 YYNGEE, per germline. The CDR3 totals 16 residues. CDR3 region: CASSVLGPGGWETQYF. DNA of the CDR3: TGTGCCAGCAGCGTGCTGGGTCCGGGCGGATGGGAGACCCAGTACTTC. The full variable domain, rest sourced from reference TRBV9 and TRBJ2-5, is DSGVTQTPKHLITATGQRVTLRCSPRSGDLSVYWYQQSLDQGLQFLIQYYNGEERAKGNILERFSAQQFPDLHSELNLSSLELGDSALYFCASSVLGPGGWETQYFGPGTRLLVL.

In its sample, this clonotype was seen many times. The chain links TRBV7-8 to TRBJ1-5; 7 bases line up with TRBD1. The germline V gene has CDR1 SGHVS and CDR2 FQNEAQ. V was pared by 1 base and J by 7 bases, with 10 bases of the junction left unmatched. The CDR3 is 16 residues long. The CDR3 DNA reads as TGTGCCAGCAGCTTAGAAGGGTCGGCAGGGGGACAGCCCCAGCATTTT. The encoded protein is CASSLEGSAGGQPQHF. The variable domain in full, completed from reference TRBV7-8 and TRBJ1-5, reads GAGVSQSPRYKVAKRGQDVALRCDPISGHVSLFWYQQALGQGPEFLTYFQNEAQLDKSGLPSDRFFAERPEGSVSTLKIQRTQQEDSAVYLCASSLEGSAGGQPQHFGDGTRLSIL.

There are many counts of this clonotype. The chain recombines TRBV27 with TRBJ2-5, with a possible D match to TRBD2 (5 bases). Germline CDR1 MNHEY, CDR2 SMNVEV (reference sequence). CDR3 length: 13 amino acids. The V end lost 10 bases, the J end lost 2 bases, and 14 bases lay between the germline ends. For the CDR3, the DNA is TGTGCCACTTCTTTAGGAGGACAAGAGACCCAGTACTTC. Translating it yields CATSLGGQETQYF.

This clonotype has a handful of counts. The chain links TRBV29-1 to TRBJ2-1, with TRBD2 identical over 7 bases. With 1 base clipped from V and 8 bases from J, the junction kept 14 bases outside the gene matches. The CDR3 totals 16 residues. Germline V gives CDR1 SQVTM, CDR2 ANQGSEA. The CDR3 DNA follows: TGCAGCGTTGAAGTGAGGGAGGGCGGGAGTTTCGATGAGCAGTTCTTC. Its translation is CSVEVREGGSFDEQFF.

This clonotype was counted ten times or more. The V call is TRBV20-1, the J call TRBJ1-1; a weak D match, TRBD1 (5 bases). The V end was cut by 5 bases, the J end by 1 base, with 14 bases between. The CDR3 spans 14 residues. The germline V gene encodes CDR1 DFQATT and CDR2 SNEGSKA (reference sequence). CDR3 sequence reads: CSASLETANTEAFF. CDR3 bases: TGCAGTGCTTCGCTCGAGACAGCGAACACTGAAGCTTTCTTT.

In DNA form, the CDR3 reads TGTGCCACCAGCAGAGAGGAGGGAGCTCGAGAGCAGTTCTTC. Translated, it gives CATSREEGAREQFF. The rearrangement joins TRBV15 to TRBJ2-1, with D perhaps matching TRBD2 (6 bases). The CDR3 loop spans 14 amino acids. Trimming left V 0 bases short and J 10 bases short, with 13 bases between. Germline loops: CDR1 LNHNV, CDR2 YYDKDF (reference sequence).

This clonotype turned up a few times. In nucleotides, the CDR3 is TGTGCCATCAGTGAGTCTTGGACAGGGTCTGGAAACACCATATATTTT. Translated: CAISESWTGSGNTIYF. The genes are TRBV10-3 and TRBJ1-3; 8 bases align to TRBD1. Per the germline V gene, CDR1 is ENHRY and CDR2 is SYGVKD. The CDR3 runs 16 residues. V lost 0 bases and J lost 1; bases outside the gene matches: 2.

The V gene is TRBV19, the J gene TRBJ2-2; D is uncertain. This CDR3 has 13 residues. Germline V gene lookup returns CDR1 LNHDA and CDR2 SQIVND (reference sequence). The V end was cut by 3 bases, the J end by 3 bases, with 5 bases between. The CDR3 reads CASSIEDTGELFF. The CDR3 DNA reads TGTGCCAGTAGTATCGAGGACACCGGGGAGCTGTTTTTT.

This sequence joins TRBV6-5 and TRBJ2-3, with TRBD1 matching 7 bases. CDR1 and CDR2 (germline): MNHEY, SVGAGI. The CDR3 totals 17 residues. V trimming: 1 base; J trimming: 9 bases; junction bases outside the gene matches: 16. The CDR3 sequence is CASSYYTGERDGETQYF. The CDR3 coding sequence is TGTGCCAGCAGTTACTACACAGGGGAACGCGACGGGGAGACGCAGTATTTT.

This clonotype was found a few times. This chain joins TRBV20-1 and TRBJ2-7; D possibly corresponds to TRBD1 (6 bases). The V end was cut by 1 base, the J end by 5 bases, with 12 bases between. Germline V lookup: CDR1 DFQATT, CDR2 SNEGSKA (reference sequence). The CDR3 extends over 13 amino acids. In DNA, the CDR3 is TGCAGTGCTAGAGGGCAGGGGTCCCACGAGCAGTACTTC. It translates to CSARGQGSHEQYF.

Only a few counts were recorded for this clonotype. The rearrangement links TRBV5-1 to TRBJ1-4; TRBD1 is a possible D gene (5 bases). V was cut by 0 bases and J by 6 bases, with 12 bases left in between. The length of the CDR3 is 15 residues. In germline, CDR1 is SGHRS, CDR2 YFSETQ. The CDR3 region has the DNA TGCGCCAGCAGCTTGGTCGGGGGGGGTCATGAAAAACTGTTTTTT. Protein: CASSLVGGGHEKLFF.

This clonotype was seen ten or more times. The chain combines TRBV6-5 with TRBJ1-2; D ambiguous. Germline V gives CDR1 MNHEY, CDR2 SVGAGI. The CDR3 length is 12 residues. V lost 6 bases and J lost 4, with 9 bases in between. The CDR3 region is CASSTLGYGYTF. DNA of the CDR3: TGTGCCAGCAGCACGCTGGGCTATGGCTACACCTTC.

This clonotype was recorded a few times. V gene TRBV28 combines with J gene TRBJ2-5; D is possibly TRBD1 or TRBD2 (5 bases each). Germline V gene lookup returns CDR1 MDHEN and CDR2 SYDVKM. The CDR3 covers 12 residues. The V end lost 7 bases, the J end lost 4 bases, and 10 bases lay between the germline ends. CDR3 amino acids: CASTRGLETQYF. As DNA, the CDR3 is TGTGCCAGCACTCGGGGCTTAGAGACCCAGTACTTC.

The chain combines TRBV7-2 with TRBJ1-1; a possible D gene is TRBD1 (5 bases). In germline, CDR1 is SGHTA, CDR2 FQGNSA. CDR3 size: 15 residues. Trimming removed 5 bases from V and 6 bases from J, with 19 bases in between. Here the CDR3 reads CASSVSGGSVAEAFF. In DNA form, the CDR3 reads TGTGCCAGCAGCGTCAGTGGGGGTTCAGTCGCTGAAGCTTTCTTT.

This clonotype has a count of ten or more. The CDR3 DNA reads TGTGCCAGCAGTTTAAGAGCGGGGGGAACCTACAATGAGCAGTTCTTC. Translating it yields CASSLRAGGTYNEQFF. The V call is TRBV12-3 or TRBV12-4, the J call TRBJ2-1, with TRBD2 identical over 9 bases. J was trimmed by 2 bases and V by 2 bases; bases with no gene match: 4. The CDR3 runs to 16 residues.

The CDR3 nucleotides read TGTGCCAGCAGCTACGGACAGGGGGTAAACAATGAGCAGTTCTTC. Protein sequence: CASSYGQGVNNEQFF. The V and J genes are TRBV7-9 and TRBJ2-1; 10 nucleotides match TRBD1. Germline values: CDR1 SEHNR, CDR2 FQNEAQ (reference sequence). V gave up 4 bases and J gave up 5 bases; unmatched junction bases: 5. The CDR3 covers 15 residues.

V gene TRBV5-1 combines with J gene TRBJ2-1; D is undetermined. The CDR3 consists of 12 residues. Germline CDR1 and CDR2: SGHRS and YFSETQ. Trimming left V 5 bases short and J 5 bases short, with 8 bases between. The CDR3 nucleotides read TGCGCCAGCAGGCCTGGGGACAATGAGCAGTTCTTC. It encodes CASRPGDNEQFF.

This clonotype was counted ten times or more. The rearrangement uses TRBV20-1 and TRBJ1-2; D remains unclear. The germline CDR1 and CDR2 sequences are DFQATT and SNEGSKA (reference sequence). This CDR3 is built from 12 residues. V was pared by 3 bases and J by 6 bases, with 11 bases between. The CDR3: CSASSGPDGYTF. The CDR3 DNA reads as TGCAGTGCTAGTTCAGGACCCGATGGCTACACCTTC.